This T cell receptor beta chain originates from a study of identifying expanded T cells in peripheral blood. Regarding the study as a whole: Differentially abundant clones: 0.95 to 1.5 between replicates, roughly 16 at around 15 days, 19 to 20 at four. Roughly two-week clone count variance significantly increased as total template count grew.

Here immunoSEQ multiplex PCR was the method, and the copy in TCRdb shows in-frame clones only, minus some. Here the sample spans about 63,000 clones, under 85% being singletons. As concerns this clone: As yet, its antigen is unknown.

During the collection period, no donor immune events like infections were recorded. The CDR3 length is 15 residues. Germline lookup yields CDR1 SEHNR and CDR2 FQNEAQ (reference sequence). V lost 11 bases and J 8 bases, leaving 25 bases between the germline ends. This chain connects TRBV7-9 to TRBJ1-5, with a tentative D call TRBD1 (6 bases). This sequence was found in a person aged 18-70 years in good health. The sequencing sample was made of blood. The CDR3, as DNA: TGTGCCGTCCAAAGGGGGGCGGCACTTTTGGAGCCCCAGCATTTT. It yields the protein CAVQRGAALLEPQHF.